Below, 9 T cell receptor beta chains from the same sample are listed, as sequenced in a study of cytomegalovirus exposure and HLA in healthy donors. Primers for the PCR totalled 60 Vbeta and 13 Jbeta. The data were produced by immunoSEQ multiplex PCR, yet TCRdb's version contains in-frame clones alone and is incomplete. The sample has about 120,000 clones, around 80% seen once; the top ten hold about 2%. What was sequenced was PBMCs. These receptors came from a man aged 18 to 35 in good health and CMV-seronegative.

CDR3 bases: TGCGCCAGCAGCCCTGTGACAGGGGGCGATGGTGGCTACACCTTC. Translation gives CASSPVTGGDGGYTF. This sequence joins TRBV5-1 and TRBJ1-2, with TRBD1 identical over 10 bases. The CDR3 covers 15 residues. The J segment lost 7 bases and the V segment lost 4 bases, leaving 10 bases of the junction unmatched. CDR1 is SGHRS, CDR2 YFSETQ, per germline.

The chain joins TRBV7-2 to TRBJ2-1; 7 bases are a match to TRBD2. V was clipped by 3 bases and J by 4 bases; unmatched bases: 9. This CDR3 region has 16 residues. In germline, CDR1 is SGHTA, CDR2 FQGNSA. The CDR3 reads CASSFGAGVSYNEQFF. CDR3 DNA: TGTGCCAGCAGCTTCGGCGCGGGAGTATCTTACAATGAGCAGTTCTTC.

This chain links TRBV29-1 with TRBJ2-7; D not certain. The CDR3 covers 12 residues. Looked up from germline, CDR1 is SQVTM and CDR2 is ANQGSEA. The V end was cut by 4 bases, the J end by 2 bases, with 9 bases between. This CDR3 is CSVGQTPYEQYF. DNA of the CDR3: TGCAGCGTTGGGCAAACCCCCTACGAGCAGTACTTC.

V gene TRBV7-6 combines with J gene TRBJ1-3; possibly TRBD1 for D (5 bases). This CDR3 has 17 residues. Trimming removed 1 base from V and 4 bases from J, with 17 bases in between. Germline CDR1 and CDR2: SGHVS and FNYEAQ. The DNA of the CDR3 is TGTGCCAGCAGCTTAGAAATAGCGGGGCCATCAGGAAACACCATATATTTT. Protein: CASSLEIAGPSGNTIYF.

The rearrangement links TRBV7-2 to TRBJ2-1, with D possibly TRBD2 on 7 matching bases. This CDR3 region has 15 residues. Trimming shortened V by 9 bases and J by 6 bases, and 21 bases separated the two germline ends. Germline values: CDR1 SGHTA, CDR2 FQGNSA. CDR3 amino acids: CASQGWAGAANEQFF. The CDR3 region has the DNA TGTGCCAGTCAGGGGTGGGCGGGAGCTGCCAATGAGCAGTTCTTC.

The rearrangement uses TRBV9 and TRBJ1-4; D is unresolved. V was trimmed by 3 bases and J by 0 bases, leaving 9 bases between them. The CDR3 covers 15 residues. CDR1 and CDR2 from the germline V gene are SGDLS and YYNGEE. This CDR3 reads CASSASGATNEKLFF. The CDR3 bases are TGTGCCAGCAGCGCATCCGGGGCAACTAATGAAAAACTGTTTTTT.

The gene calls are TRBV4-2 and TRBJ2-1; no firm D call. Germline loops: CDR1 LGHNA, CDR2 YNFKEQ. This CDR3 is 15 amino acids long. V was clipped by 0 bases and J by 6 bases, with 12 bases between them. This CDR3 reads CASSQDPGLRNEQFF. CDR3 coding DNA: TGTGCCAGCAGCCAAGATCCCGGGTTGCGCAATGAGCAGTTCTTC.

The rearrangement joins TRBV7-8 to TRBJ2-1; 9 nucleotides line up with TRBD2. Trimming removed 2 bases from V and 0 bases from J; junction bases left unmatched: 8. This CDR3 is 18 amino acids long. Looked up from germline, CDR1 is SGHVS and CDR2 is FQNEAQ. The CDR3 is CASSLPGLARSSYNEQFF. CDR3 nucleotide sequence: TGTGCCAGCAGCTTACCGGGACTAGCACGGAGCTCCTACAATGAGCAGTTCTTC. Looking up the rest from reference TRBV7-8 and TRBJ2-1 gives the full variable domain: GAGVSQSPRYKVAKRGQDVALRCDPISGHVSLFWYQQALGQGPEFLTYFQNEAQLDKSGLPSDRFFAERPEGSVSTLKIQRTQQEDSAVYLCASSLPGLARSSYNEQFFGPGTRLTVL.

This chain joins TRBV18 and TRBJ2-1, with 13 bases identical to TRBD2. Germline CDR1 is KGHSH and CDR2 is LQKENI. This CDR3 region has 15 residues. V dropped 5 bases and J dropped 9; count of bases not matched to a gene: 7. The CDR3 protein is CASSSGTSGKGEQFF. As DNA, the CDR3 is TGTGCCAGCTCATCCGGGACTAGCGGGAAGGGTGAGCAGTTCTTC. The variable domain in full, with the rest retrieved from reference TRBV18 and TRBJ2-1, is NAGVMQNPRHLVRRRGQEARLRCSPMKGHSHVYWYRQLPEEGLKFMVYLQKENIIDESGMPKERFSAEFPKEGPSILRIQQVVRGDSAAYFCASSSGTSGKGEQFFGPGTRLTVL.